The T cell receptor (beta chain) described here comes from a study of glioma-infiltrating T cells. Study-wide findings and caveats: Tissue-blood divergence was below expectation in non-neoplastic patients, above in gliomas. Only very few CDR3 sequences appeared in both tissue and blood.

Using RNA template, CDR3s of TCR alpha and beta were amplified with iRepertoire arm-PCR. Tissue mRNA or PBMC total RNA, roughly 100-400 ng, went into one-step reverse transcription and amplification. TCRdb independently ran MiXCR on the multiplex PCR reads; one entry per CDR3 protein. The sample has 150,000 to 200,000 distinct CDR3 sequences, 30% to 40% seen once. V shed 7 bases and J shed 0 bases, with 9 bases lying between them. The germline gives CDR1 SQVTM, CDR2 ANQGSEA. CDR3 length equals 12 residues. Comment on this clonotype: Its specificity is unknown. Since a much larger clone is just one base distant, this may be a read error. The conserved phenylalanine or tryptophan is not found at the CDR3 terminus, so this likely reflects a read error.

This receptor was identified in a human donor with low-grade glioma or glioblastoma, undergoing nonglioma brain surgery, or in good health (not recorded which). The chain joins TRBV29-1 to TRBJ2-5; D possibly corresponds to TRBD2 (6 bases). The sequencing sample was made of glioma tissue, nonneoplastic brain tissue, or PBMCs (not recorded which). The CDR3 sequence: CSGEANQETQYL. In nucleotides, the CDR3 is TGCAGCGGGGAGGCCAACCAAGAGACCCAGTACTTA.